The rows below give T cell receptor beta chains drawn from one sample of a study of blood T cells in healthy people across ages. TCRdb re-analysed the 5' RACE reads in MiXCR, keeping a single row per CDR3 protein. This sample has around 1.5 million distinct CDR3 sequences; around 59% occur once, and the top ten carry over 5%. The sample consisted of blood. Receptors originate from a man aged 18 to 29 in good health. CDR3s include the opening cysteine and the closing phenylalanine or tryptophan. The order of the fields is V gene, clone size, J gene, CDR3 length, D gene, CDR3 protein, CDR3 DNA. The D gene is left open where the match is weak. Expanded clones are given a class, and other clones once, few, many or no size at all.

TRBV5-1,NA,TRBJ2-7,14,NA,CASSPPDREDEQYF,TGCGCCAGCAGCCCACCTGACAGGGAGGACGAGCAGTACTTC
TRBV7-2,NA,TRBJ2-7,14,NA,CASSFWVGDYEQYF,TGTGCCAGCAGCTTTTGGGTAGGTGATTACGAGCAGTACTTC
TRBV15,few,TRBJ2-5,15,NA,CATSTVWTRQETQYF,TGTGCCACCAGCACCGTCTGGACAAGACAAGAGACCCAGTACTTC
TRBV20-1,few,TRBJ2-1,13,NA,CSARDRIGYEQFF,TGCAGTGCTAGAGATCGTATAGGTTATGAGCAGTTCTTC
TRBV6-2/TRBV6-3,NA,TRBJ2-3,16,TRBD2,CASSYGRLASTDTQYF,TGTGCCAGCAGTTACGGTCGACTAGCCTCCACAGATACGCAGTATTTT
TRBV10-3,once,TRBJ1-4,15,NA,CAISEGGASNEKLFF,TGTGCCATCAGTGAAGGGGGGGCATCAAATGAAAAACTGTTTTTT
TRBV25-1,NA,TRBJ2-1,15,NA,CDSSDRAGLYNEQFF,TGTGACAGCAGTGATAGGGCAGGACTTTACAATGAGCAGTTCTTC
TRBV2,NA,TRBJ1-1,17,TRBD1,CARTTGAQGQFRTEAFF,TGTGCCAGAACGACAGGGGCCCAAGGACAGTTCCGGACTGAAGCTTTCTTT
TRBV15,few,TRBJ2-7,14,NA,CATSRDGASYEQYF,TGTGCCACCAGCAGAGATGGGGCCTCCTACGAGCAGTACTTC
TRBV20-1,few,TRBJ2-5,12,TRBD2,CSWEGIGETQYF,TGCAGTTGGGAGGGCATAGGGGAGACCCAGTACTTC
TRBV6-2/TRBV6-3,few,TRBJ2-1,14,TRBD1,CASSYTGAYNEQFF,TGTGCCAGCAGTTACACAGGGGCCTACAATGAGCAGTTCTTC
TRBV7-2,NA,TRBJ2-5,14,TRBD2,CASKAGAYQETQYF,TGTGCCAGCAAAGCGGGGGCGTACCAAGAGACCCAGTACTTC
TRBV2,NA,TRBJ2-7,14,TRBD2,CAINGIAGAYEQYF,TGTGCCATCAATGGGATTGCGGGAGCTTACGAGCAGTACTTC
TRBV3-1,NA,TRBJ2-3,16,TRBD2,CASSPRGLAGSDTQYF,TGTGCCAGCAGCCCCAGGGGACTAGCGGGCTCAGATACGCAGTATTTT
TRBV21-1,NA,TRBJ1-1,16,NA,CASSKALSGGWGKAFF,TGTGCCAGCAGCAAAGCGCTTTCGGGGGGATGGGGAAAAGCTTTCTTT
TRBV20-1,NA,TRBJ2-1,17,TRBD2,CSARATSGSSLFNEQFF,TGCAGTGCTAGGGCTACTAGCGGGAGTTCCCTTTTCAATGAGCAGTTCTTC
TRBV20-1,NA,TRBJ2-4,19,TRBD2,CSARSLAGVGGTTKNIQYF,TGCAGTGCTAGGTCACTAGCGGGGGTTGGGGGAACCACCAAAAACATTCAGTACTTC
TRBV6-1,NA,TRBJ2-2,15,NA,CASSRGEGAYGELFF,TGTGCCAGCAGTCGGGGGGAGGGGGCGTACGGGGAGCTGTTTTTT
TRBV18,NA,TRBJ2-3,14,NA,CASSPTGVKDTQYF,TGTGCCAGCTCACCAACGGGGGTCAAAGATACGCAGTATTTT
TRBV4-3,NA,TRBJ2-1,13,NA,CASSQGTANEQFF,TGCGCCAGCAGCCAAGGCACCGCGAATGAGCAGTTCTTC
TRBV6-1,once,TRBJ2-5,13,NA,CASSAPPEETQYF,TGTGCCAGCAGTGCCCCCCCCGAGGAGACCCAGTACTTC
TRBV4-1,NA,TRBJ2-7,16,TRBD2,CASSHPGRERSYEQYF,TGCGCCAGCAGCCACCCCGGGCGGGAGCGCTCCTACGAGCAGTACTTC
TRBV5-1,few,TRBJ2-4,15,NA,CASSDGRQGSNIQYF,TGCGCCAGCAGCGATGGGCGGCAGGGTTCCAACATTCAGTACTTC